The 16 T cell receptor beta chains below all came from one sample that was sequenced in a study of shared clonotypes between healthy human individuals. Profiling relied on immunoSEQ multiplex PCR, and the TCRdb table lists in-frame clones only, not all of them. The table records millions of clones, 90% to 95% of them present only once. Source material: naive CD4+ T cells from PBMCs. Subset given: CD45RA+ positively selected. The origin of the receptors is a young man in good health. Some clones in this sample may be carry-over from other donors' samples.

This rearrangement joins TRBV6-1 to TRBJ1-5; no clear D gene. Trimming removed 5 bases at V and 0 bases at J, with 11 bases between. Germline V lookup: CDR1 MNHNS, CDR2 SASEGT. This CDR3 spans 15 amino acids. This chain's CDR3 is CASSLARNSNQPQHF. The DNA of the CDR3 is TGTGCCAGCAGTTTAGCTCGAAATAGCAATCAGCCCCAGCATTTT.

The genes are TRBV12-1 and TRBJ2-7; the D call in the table, TRBD2, was not verified against the DNA. TRBV12-1 counts as a pseudogene. This CDR3 has 12 amino acids. The CDR3 DNA sequence: TGTGCCAGCAGCCCCCGACTTTACGAGCAGTACTTC. Its translation is CASSPRLYEQYF.

The gene calls are TRBV28 and TRBJ1-1, with D possibly matching TRBD1 (6 bases). This CDR3 region has 15 residues. Germline assignment: CDR1 MDHEN and CDR2 SYDVKM. Trimming cost V 2 bases and J 1 base, with 11 bases left between them. DNA for the CDR3: TGTGCCAGCAGTTTAGCTGGGACACCGAACACTGAAGCTTTCTTT. Amino acids: CASSLAGTPNTEAFF.

This chain joins TRBV12-5 and TRBJ2-5; TRBD1 might be the D (5 bases). V lost 6 bases and J 2 bases, leaving 10 bases between the germline ends. The CDR3 is made up of 13 amino acids. Germline CDR1 LGHNT, CDR2 FRNRAP. CDR3 in DNA: TGTGCTAGTGGGCTGGGGCGACAAGAGACCCAGTACTTC. It codes for CASGLGRQETQYF.

For this clone: The sample has other DNA sequences that encode this CDR3 too. The chain carries TRBV19 and TRBJ1-5, with TRBD1 identical over 8 bases. Per the germline V gene, CDR1 is LNHDA and CDR2 is SQIVND (reference sequence). The CDR3 runs to 16 residues. The J segment lost 1 base and the V segment lost 2 bases, leaving 4 bases of the junction unmatched. CDR3 residues: CASSIRGQGSNQPQHF. The CDR3 DNA reads TGTGCCAGTAGTATAAGAGGACAGGGCAGCAATCAGCCCCAGCATTTT.

The chain joins TRBV5-1 to TRBJ1-3; the D gene is possibly TRBD1 (5 bases). Germline V gives CDR1 SGHRS, CDR2 YFSETQ. The CDR3 has 16 amino acids. Trimming shortened V by 2 bases and J by 2 bases, and 14 bases separated the two germline ends. This CDR3 is CASSFHQGRAGNTIYF. Here the CDR3 DNA reads TGCGCCAGCAGCTTCCACCAGGGTAGAGCTGGAAACACCATATATTTT.

This clone was seen a handful of times. The J gene is TRBJ2-7, the V gene TRBV27; no clear D. This CDR3 comprises 16 residues. The V end was cut by 2 bases, the J end by 2 bases, with 16 bases between. Germline values: CDR1 MNHEY, CDR2 SMNVEV (reference sequence). The DNA of the CDR3 is TGTGCCAGCAGTTTACATCCGTACGATGGCCCCTACGAGCAGTACTTC. Amino acid sequence: CASSLHPYDGPYEQYF.

The chain recombines TRBV5-1 with TRBJ2-7, with no clear D. Germline V gene lookup returns CDR1 SGHRS and CDR2 YFSETQ. V lost 4 bases and J lost 0, with 17 bases in between. This CDR3 is 16 amino acids long. CDR3 amino acids: CASSPDPQSSSYEQYF. Written as DNA, the CDR3 is TGCGCCAGCAGCCCCGACCCTCAGTCGAGCTCCTACGAGCAGTACTTC.

Details on this clone: This sample also contains other DNA sequences that code for the same CDR3. V usage is TRBV28 and J usage is TRBJ2-7, with 10 nucleotides matching TRBD2. The CDR3 contains 14 residues. CDR1 MDHEN and CDR2 SYDVKM come from the germline V gene. The V segment lost 5 bases and the J segment 3 bases; nucleotides outside the gene matches: 4. CDR3 sequence (DNA): TGTGCCAGCAGTCCTAGCGGGAGCCGCTACGAGCAGTACTTC. It is translated as CASSPSGSRYEQYF.

This chain links TRBV28 with TRBJ1-1; a weak D match, TRBD1 (5 bases). The CDR3 extends over 16 amino acids. The germline V gene has CDR1 MDHEN and CDR2 SYDVKM. Trimming cost V 5 bases and J 4 bases, with 20 bases left between them. CDR3 region: CASSPPGREGSTEAFF. The CDR3 region has the DNA TGTGCCAGCAGTCCCCCCGGACGGGAGGGGAGCACTGAAGCTTTCTTT.

The chain carries TRBV18 and TRBJ2-4, with unresolved D. CDR3 size: 16 residues. V lost 1 base and J 0 bases, leaving 10 bases between the germline ends. The germline gives CDR1 KGHSH, CDR2 LQKENI. CDR3 nucleotides: TGTGCCAGCTCACCACAGCCCGCGGTAGCCAAAAACATTCAGTACTTC. Its translation: CASSPQPAVAKNIQYF.

The V gene is TRBV18, the J gene TRBJ1-1; D may be TRBD1 (5 bases). Germline-derived CDR1 and CDR2 are KGHSH and LQKENI. Trimming removed 4 bases at V and 5 bases at J, with 17 bases between. The CDR3 runs 15 residues. The CDR3 is CASSLSPGKGTEAFF. Written as DNA, the CDR3 is TGTGCCAGCTCACTCTCCCCAGGGAAGGGAACTGAAGCTTTCTTT.

V usage is TRBV9 and J usage is TRBJ1-3, with TRBD1 as a possible D gene (5 bases). The CDR3 has 17 amino acids. V dropped 1 base and J dropped 4 bases, with 18 bases sitting between them. Per germline, CDR1 SGDLS and CDR2 YYNGEE. CDR3 region: CASSVSQGSVGGNTIYF. CDR3 bases: TGTGCCAGCAGCGTAAGCCAGGGTTCCGTGGGAGGAAACACCATATATTTT.

This clone showed up just once. The gene calls are TRBV2 and TRBJ2-5, with 7 bases fitting TRBD1. V trimming: 4 bases; J trimming: 2 bases; junction bases outside the gene matches: 7. The CDR3 contains 15 residues. In germline, CDR1 is SNHLY, CDR2 FYNNEI. This CDR3 reads CASSGGDRQQETQYF. The CDR3 bases are TGTGCCAGCAGTGGTGGGGACAGACAGCAAGAGACCCAGTACTTC.

This clone was observed a few times. V gene TRBV29-1 combines with J gene TRBJ1-1, with D tentatively TRBD1 (5 bases). Germline values: CDR1 SQVTM, CDR2 ANQGSEA. CDR3 size: 12 residues. Trimming stripped 5 bases from V and 5 bases from J, with 12 bases between. The CDR3 reads CSVQGLWTEAFF. The CDR3 DNA is TGCAGCGTTCAGGGATTGTGGACTGAAGCTTTCTTT. The whole variable domain, filled in from reference TRBV29-1 and TRBJ1-1, reads SAVISQKPSRDICQRGTSLTIQCQVDSQVTMMFWYRQQPGQSLTLIATANQGSEATYESGFVIDKFPISRPNLTFSTLTVSNMSPEDSSIYLCSVQGLWTEAFFGQGTRLTVV.

The chain is built from TRBV30 and TRBJ2-7; TRBD2 matches at 10 bases. There are 13 residues in the CDR3. Germline CDR1 reads GTSNPN; CDR2 reads SVGIG (reference sequence). The CDR3 here is CAALAGALAEQYF. CDR3 coding DNA: TGTGCAGCCCTAGCGGGAGCACTGGCCGAGCAGTACTTC. Based on the CDR3 plus reference TRBV30 and TRBJ2-7, the full variable domain is SQTIHQWPATLVQPVGSPLSLECTVEGTSNPNLYWYRQAAGRGLQLLFYSVGIGQISSEVPQNLSASRPQDRQFILSSKKLLLSDSGFYLCAALAGALAEQYFGPGTRLTVT.